These 4 T cell receptor beta chains share one sample of origin, sequenced in a study of blood T cell repertoires in COVID-19. Profiling relied on immunoSEQ multiplex PCR, and the TCRdb table lists in-frame clones only, not all of them. The data contain tens of thousands of clones, around 83% of them seen just once; the ten biggest clones take up 5.1%. The specimen sequenced was peripheral blood. Receptors originate from a man aged 80 or over with acute or convalescent COVID-19.

The CDR3 is CASSLAGGSAEGQYF. For the CDR3, the DNA is TGTGCCAGCAGCTTAGCCGGCGGGAGCGCGGAGGGGCAGTACTTC. This rearrangement joins TRBV7-2 to TRBJ2-7, with TRBD2 identical over 7 bases. Trimming cost V 0 bases and J 9 bases; bases outside gene matches: 11. The CDR3 consists of 15 residues. Germline V CDR1 and CDR2: SGHTA, FQGNSA.

The chain combines TRBV4-2 with TRBJ2-7; 9 bases agree with TRBD2. This CDR3 spans 16 amino acids. From germline, CDR1 is LGHNA and CDR2 YNFKEQ. With V trimmed by 0 bases and J by 0 bases, 3 bases remained unmatched. The CDR3 nucleotides are TGTGCCAGCAGCCAAGATGCGGGGGGGAGCTCCTACGAGCAGTACTTC. This translates into CASSQDAGGSSYEQYF.

The chain has TRBV6-5 and TRBJ1-1; D uncertain. The CDR3 contains 15 residues. Germline loops: CDR1 MNHEY, CDR2 SVGAGI. Trimming removed 0 bases from V and 5 bases from J, with 13 bases in between. The CDR3 sequence: CASSYSSLALTEAFF. Written as DNA, the CDR3 is TGTGCCAGCAGTTACTCGTCGCTAGCATTAACTGAAGCTTTCTTT.

This chain connects TRBV7-2 to TRBJ2-7; 9 nucleotides line up with TRBD1. Germline CDR1 reads SGHTA; CDR2 reads FQGNSA. V was pared by 5 bases and J by 7 bases, with 12 bases of the junction left unmatched. The CDR3 loop spans 15 amino acids. Written as DNA, the CDR3 is TGTGCCAGCAGCGCCCGGGGACAGGGACTGGGGGAGCAGTACTTC. This sequence encodes CASSARGQGLGEQYF.